These 2 T cell receptor beta chains were all obtained from the same sample, sequenced in a study of blood T cell repertoires in COVID-19 (dated by TCRdb to 2018 to 2021). Libraries were constructed by the immunoSEQ multiplex PCR assay. Entries here come from immuneACCESS through TCRdb and include only in-frame sequences with V and J called. Some clones fail to appear in such tables; in the studies checked, an unresolved V gene covers under half of the shortfall, and the cause of the remainder is unknown. The sample table shows 300,000 to 350,000 clones, and over 75% are seen once. The ten biggest clones cover 6.5% to 8% of the sample. Sequencing was performed on peripheral blood. These receptor sequences come from a woman aged 30 to 39 with COVID-19, enrolled during active disease.

V gene TRBV4-1 combines with J gene TRBJ2-3, with 13 nucleotides matching TRBD2. V was clipped by 1 base and J by 1 base; unmatched bases: 5. The CDR3 loop spans 18 amino acids. The germline gives CDR1 MGHRA, CDR2 YSYEKL. CDR3 nucleotide sequence: TGCGCCAGCAGCCAAGGGACTAGCGGGAGTGTCGGCACAGATACGCAGTATTTT. It specifies CASSQGTSGSVGTDTQYF.

This clone was observed a single time. The rearrangement joins TRBV2 to TRBJ1-1, with 9 bases fitting TRBD1. V lost 5 bases to trimming and J lost 4 bases; unmatched junction nucleotides: 2. The germline CDR1 and CDR2 sequences are SNHLY and FYNNEI. The CDR3 extends over 13 amino acids. For the CDR3, the DNA is TGTGCCAGCAGTACAGGGGGCACCACTGAAGCTTTCTTT. As protein: CASSTGGTTEAFF.